The sequence of this T cell receptor (beta chain) was determined in a study of cytomegalovirus exposure and HLA in healthy donors. The length of the CDR3 is 15 residues. CDR1 and CDR2 (germline): SGHVS, FNYEAQ. Trimming took off 1 base at V and 5 bases at J, with 15 bases between the two ends. 60 Vbeta and 13 Jbeta primers were used in PCR. The assay was immunoSEQ multiplex PCR, and TCRdb's table has in-frame clones only and misses some. This table has fewer than 250,000 clones, 79% appearing once. V gene TRBV7-6 combines with J gene TRBJ2-7; possibly TRBD1 for D (6 bases). This clonotype originated in a male donor in good health and CMV-seropositive. What was sequenced was PBMCs. CDR3 sequence: CASSLDRARGHEQYF. CDR3 sequence (DNA): TGTGCCAGCAGCTTAGATCGGGCCAGGGGCCACGAGCAGTACTTC.